The 12 T cell receptor beta chains in this list originate from one sample, sequenced in a study of T cells after yellow fever vaccination. Via MiXCR, TCRdb re-called the 5' RACE reads, giving one row per CDR3 protein. Seen here are roughly 63,000 distinct CDR3 sequences, approximately 7.4% observed once, and the top ten hold roughly a third. The specimen comprised CD8+ T cells sorted from PBMCs, sampled 15 days after the yellow fever booster vaccination. Receptors were obtained from a man aged 30 to 45 who received the YFV17D yellow fever vaccine.

This clonotype was seen at least ten times. The chain recombines TRBV5-1 with TRBJ1-5; weak D call: TRBD1 (5 bases). Germline loops: CDR1 SGHRS, CDR2 YFSETQ. Trimming shortened V by 0 bases and J by 8 bases, and 15 bases separated the two germline ends. The CDR3 sequence is 15 residues long. CDR3 DNA: TGCGCCAGCAGCTTGGCGGCAGGGCCTTTGGAGCCCCAGCATTTT. This translates into CASSLAAGPLEPQHF.

This clonotype was counted ten times or more. The V and J genes are TRBV7-9 and TRBJ2-3; D uncertain. The V and J ends lost 0 bases and 8 bases respectively, with 15 bases between them. Per the germline V gene, CDR1 is SEHNR and CDR2 is FQNEAQ (reference sequence). The CDR3 spans 15 residues. CDR3 DNA: TGTGCCAGCAGCTTAGCTCGGCGACCGCCTGGTACGCAGTATTTT. The encoded protein is CASSLARRPPGTQYF.

This clonotype showed up many times. The chain has TRBV7-2 and TRBJ2-1; TRBD2 matches at 11 bases. The CDR3 spans 16 residues. V gave up 6 bases and J gave up 6 bases; unmatched junction bases: 10. The germline CDR1 and CDR2 sequences are SGHTA and FQGNSA. CDR3 residues: CASSYSIGTSGNEQFF. The CDR3 nucleotides read TGTGCCAGCAGTTACTCTATCGGGACTAGCGGCAATGAGCAGTTCTTC.

At least ten counts were recorded for this clonotype. The rearrangement links TRBV9 to TRBJ2-7, with 8 bases aligning to TRBD2. The CDR3 runs 17 residues. From germline, CDR1 is SGDLS and CDR2 YYNGEE. V gave up 0 bases and J gave up 0 bases; unmatched junction bases: 8. The CDR3 sequence: CASSVGALADSSYEQYF. The CDR3 region has the DNA TGTGCCAGCAGCGTAGGGGCACTAGCGGATAGCTCCTACGAGCAGTACTTC.

This clonotype showed up many times. CDR3 nucleotides: TGTGCCAGCAGTGAGAGGGTAGCGGGAGATAGCAATGAGCAGTTCTTC. This gives the protein CASSERVAGDSNEQFF. This chain uses TRBV2 with TRBJ2-1, with 9 bases fitting TRBD2. This CDR3 region has 16 residues. The V and J ends lost 3 bases and 6 bases, in that order; junction bases with no gene match: 9. Germline CDR1 is SNHLY and CDR2 is FYNNEI.

The chain's CDR3 is CATSSGLGGYGETQYF. CDR3 nucleotides: TGTGCCACCAGCAGCGGGCTCGGGGGTTACGGAGAGACCCAGTACTTC. This chain uses TRBV15 with TRBJ2-5, with D possibly being TRBD2 (6 bases). CDR1 is LNHNV and CDR2 is YYDKDF in the germline V gene (reference sequence). CDR3 length: 16 amino acids. The germline V and J ends were trimmed by 3 bases and 4 bases, with 18 bases remaining between them.

This clonotype showed up many times. The rearrangement joins TRBV12-3 or TRBV12-4 to TRBJ2-7, with TRBD2 matching 11 bases. Unmatched junction bases numbered 4, after V lost 7 bases and J lost 2 bases. The CDR3 length is 14 residues. The chain's CDR3 is CASNLAGGPYEQYF. The CDR3 nucleotides read TGTGCCAGCAACTTAGCGGGAGGGCCCTACGAGCAGTACTTC.

This clonotype was observed many times. This rearrangement joins TRBV18 to TRBJ1-2; no firm D call. V dropped 6 bases and J dropped 6 bases, with 17 bases sitting between them. CDR3 length: 14 amino acids. The V gene's germline CDR1 is KGHSH and CDR2 LQKENI. The CDR3 DNA reads as TGTGCCAGCTCCCCCCCCCAGACGAGGGATGGCTACACCTTC. It encodes CASSPPQTRDGYTF.

The rearrangement uses TRBV7-9 and TRBJ2-7; 12 nucleotides align to TRBD1. This CDR3 has 16 residues. Trimming removed 4 bases from V and 3 bases from J; junction bases left unmatched: 7. The germline V gene has CDR1 SEHNR and CDR2 FQNEAQ (reference sequence). The CDR3 DNA sequence: TGTGCCAGCAGCTCCGGGACAGGGGGCTCCGTCTACGAGCAGTACTTC. Translation gives CASSSGTGGSVYEQYF.

This clonotype was detected ten times or more. The V call is TRBV5-6, the J call TRBJ2-1; D is undetermined. In germline, CDR1 is SGHDT, CDR2 YYEEEE. This CDR3 has 13 residues. V lost 4 bases, J lost 8 bases, and 13 bases lay in between. The CDR3 spells CASSPPGGYEQFF. In DNA, the CDR3 is TGTGCCAGCAGCCCACCCGGCGGATATGAGCAGTTCTTC.

This clonotype was seen at least ten times. The chain recombines TRBV19 with TRBJ1-5; 7 positions match TRBD1. The germline CDR1 and CDR2 sequences are LNHDA and SQIVND (reference sequence). This CDR3 region has 14 residues. Trimming at V came to 7 bases and at J to 3 bases, leaving 6 bases not matched to a gene. The DNA for the CDR3 is TGTGCCAGTAACACAGGGGATTCCAATCAGCCCCAGCATTTT. Translating it yields CASNTGDSNQPQHF. The entire variable domain, with the rest obtained from reference TRBV19 and TRBJ1-5, is as follows: DGGITQSPKYLFRKEGQNVTLSCEQNLNHDAMYWYRQDPGQGLRLIYYSQIVNDFQKGDIAEGYSVSREKKESFPLTVTSAQKNPTAFYLCASNTGDSNQPQHFGDGTRLSIL.

This clonotype appeared many times. The gene calls are TRBV19 and TRBJ1-5; D is unclear. Trimming shortened V by 5 bases and J by 9 bases, and 17 bases separated the two germline ends. CDR3 size: 14 residues. Germline CDR1 is LNHDA and CDR2 is SQIVND (reference sequence). The CDR3 loop reads CASSVWDASGPQHF. CDR3 DNA sequence: TGTGCCAGTAGTGTCTGGGATGCCTCGGGGCCCCAGCATTTT. Full variable domain (missing parts from reference TRBV19 and TRBJ1-5): DGGITQSPKYLFRKEGQNVTLSCEQNLNHDAMYWYRQDPGQGLRLIYYSQIVNDFQKGDIAEGYSVSREKKESFPLTVTSAQKNPTAFYLCASSVWDASGPQHFGDGTRLSIL.